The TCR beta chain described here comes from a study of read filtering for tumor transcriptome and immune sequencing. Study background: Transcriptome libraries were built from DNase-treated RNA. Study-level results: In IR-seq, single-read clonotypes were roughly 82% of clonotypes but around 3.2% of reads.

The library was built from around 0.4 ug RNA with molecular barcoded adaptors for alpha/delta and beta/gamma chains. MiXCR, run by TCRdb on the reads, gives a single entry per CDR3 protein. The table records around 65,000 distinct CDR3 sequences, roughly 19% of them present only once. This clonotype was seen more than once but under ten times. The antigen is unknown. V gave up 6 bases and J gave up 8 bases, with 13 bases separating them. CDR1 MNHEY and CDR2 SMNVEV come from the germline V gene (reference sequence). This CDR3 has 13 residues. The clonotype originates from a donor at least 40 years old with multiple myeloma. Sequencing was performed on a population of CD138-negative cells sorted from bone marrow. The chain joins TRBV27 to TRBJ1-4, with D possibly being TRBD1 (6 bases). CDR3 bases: TGTGCCAGCAGCGGCAGGGGCAGGGAAAAACTGTTTTTT. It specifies CASSGRGREKLFF.